This T cell receptor (beta chain) was found in a study of blood T cells in healthy people across ages. Study-wide results and limits: Higher diversity and more naive CD4+ cells were features of long-lived donors, compared to aged donors.

Sample-barcoded 5' priming and a J-beta primer mix drove a second PCR of roughly 6 to 12 cycles. Each of the cDNA molecules was tagged by a template-switch adaptor with 12 random nucleotides. TCRdb re-called the 5' RACE reads with MiXCR, one entry per CDR3 protein. The sample lists approximately 800,000 distinct CDR3 sequences, roughly 35% seen once, with roughly 13% in the top ten. With regard to this clonotype: Its antigen is unidentified.

Sequencing used blood. The sequence came from a man between 18 and 35 years old in good health.

Here the CDR3 reads CSAGLAGRSTEAFF. DNA of the CDR3: TGCAGTGCTGGTCTCGCAGGGCGCAGCACTGAAGCTTTCTTT. The chain has TRBV20-1 and TRBJ1-1; possible D gene TRBD1, 5 bases. Trimming shortened V by 5 bases and J by 4 bases, and 17 bases separated the two germline ends. Germline loops: CDR1 DFQATT, CDR2 SNEGSKA (reference sequence). This CDR3 spans 14 amino acids.